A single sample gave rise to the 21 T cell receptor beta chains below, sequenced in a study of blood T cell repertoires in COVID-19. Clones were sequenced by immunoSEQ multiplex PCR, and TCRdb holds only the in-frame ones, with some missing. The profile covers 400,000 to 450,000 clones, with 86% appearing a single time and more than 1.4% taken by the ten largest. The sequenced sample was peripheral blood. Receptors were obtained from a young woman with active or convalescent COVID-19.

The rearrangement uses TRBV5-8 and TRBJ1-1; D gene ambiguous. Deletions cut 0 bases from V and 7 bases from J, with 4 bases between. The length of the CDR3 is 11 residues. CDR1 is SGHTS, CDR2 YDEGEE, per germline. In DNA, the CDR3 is TGTGCCAGCAGCTTGGTCCGTGAAGCTTTCTTT. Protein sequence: CASSLVREAFF.

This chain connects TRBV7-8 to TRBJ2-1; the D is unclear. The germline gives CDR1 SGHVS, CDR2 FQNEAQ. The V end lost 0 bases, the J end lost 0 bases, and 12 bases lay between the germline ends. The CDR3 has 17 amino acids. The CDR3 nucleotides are TGTGCCAGCAGCTTAGCCCTACTCCCCCTCTCCTACAATGAGCAGTTCTTC. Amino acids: CASSLALLPLSYNEQFF.

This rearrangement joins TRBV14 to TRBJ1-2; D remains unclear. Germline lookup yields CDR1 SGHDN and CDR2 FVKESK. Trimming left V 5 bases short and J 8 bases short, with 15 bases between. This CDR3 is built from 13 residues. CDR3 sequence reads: CASSYSAFGGYTF. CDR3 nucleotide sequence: TGTGCCAGCAGCTATTCCGCCTTCGGGGGCTACACCTTC.

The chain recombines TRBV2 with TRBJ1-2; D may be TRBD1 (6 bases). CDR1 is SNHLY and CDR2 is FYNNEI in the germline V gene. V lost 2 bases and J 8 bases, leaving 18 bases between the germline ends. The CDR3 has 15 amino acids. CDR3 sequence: CASSELAGELNGYTF. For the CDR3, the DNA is TGTGCCAGCAGTGAATTGGCAGGGGAACTTAACGGCTACACCTTC.

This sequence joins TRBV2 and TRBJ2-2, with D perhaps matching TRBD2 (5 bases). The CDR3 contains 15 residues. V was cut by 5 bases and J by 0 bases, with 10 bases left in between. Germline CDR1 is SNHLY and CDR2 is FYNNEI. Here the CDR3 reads CASSLTGTNTGELFF. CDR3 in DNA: TGTGCCAGCAGTCTGACGGGGACGAACACCGGGGAGCTGTTTTTT.

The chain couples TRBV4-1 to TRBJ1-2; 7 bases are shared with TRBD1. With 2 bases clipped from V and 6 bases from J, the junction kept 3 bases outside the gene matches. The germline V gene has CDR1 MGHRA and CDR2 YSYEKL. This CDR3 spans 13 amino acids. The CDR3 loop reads CASSQRQGNGYTF. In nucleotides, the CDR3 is TGCGCCAGCAGCCAAAGACAGGGCAATGGCTACACCTTC.

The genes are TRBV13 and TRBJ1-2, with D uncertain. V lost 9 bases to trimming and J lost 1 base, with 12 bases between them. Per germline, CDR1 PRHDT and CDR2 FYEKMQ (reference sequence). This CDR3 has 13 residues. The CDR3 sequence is CASCGQDNYGYTF. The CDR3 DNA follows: TGTGCCAGTTGCGGGCAGGATAACTATGGCTACACCTTC.

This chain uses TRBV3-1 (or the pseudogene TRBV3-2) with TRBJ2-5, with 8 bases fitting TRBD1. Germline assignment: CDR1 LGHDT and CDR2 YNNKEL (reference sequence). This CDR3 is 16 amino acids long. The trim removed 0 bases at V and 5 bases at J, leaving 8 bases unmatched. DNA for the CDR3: TGTGCCAGCAGCCAAGACAGGACAGGGTGGGGGGAGACCCAGTACTTC. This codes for CASSQDRTGWGETQYF.

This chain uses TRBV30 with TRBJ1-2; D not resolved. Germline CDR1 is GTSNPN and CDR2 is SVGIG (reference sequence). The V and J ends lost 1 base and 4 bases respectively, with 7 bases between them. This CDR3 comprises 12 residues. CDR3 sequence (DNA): TGTGCCTGGAGTGGGGGAGCCTATGGCTACACCTTC. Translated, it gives CAWSGGAYGYTF.

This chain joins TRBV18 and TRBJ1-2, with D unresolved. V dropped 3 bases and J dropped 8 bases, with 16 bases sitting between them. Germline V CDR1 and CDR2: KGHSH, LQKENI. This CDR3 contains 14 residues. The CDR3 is CASSPGDTAGGYTF. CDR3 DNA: TGTGCCAGCTCACCCGGAGACACGGCGGGAGGCTACACCTTC.

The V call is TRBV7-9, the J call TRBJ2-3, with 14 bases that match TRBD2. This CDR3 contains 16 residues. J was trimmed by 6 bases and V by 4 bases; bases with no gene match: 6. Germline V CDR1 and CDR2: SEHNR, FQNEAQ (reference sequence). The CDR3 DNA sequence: TGTGCCAGCAGCTCGGGACTAGCGGGAGTAATGGATACGCAGTATTTT. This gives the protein CASSSGLAGVMDTQYF.

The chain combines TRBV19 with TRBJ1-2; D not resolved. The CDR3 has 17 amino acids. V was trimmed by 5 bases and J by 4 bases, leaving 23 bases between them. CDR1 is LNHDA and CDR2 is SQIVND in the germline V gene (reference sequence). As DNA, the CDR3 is TGTGCCAGTAGTGCCCGGGATGTGACCCTCCATCTCTATGGCTACACCTTC. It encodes CASSARDVTLHLYGYTF.

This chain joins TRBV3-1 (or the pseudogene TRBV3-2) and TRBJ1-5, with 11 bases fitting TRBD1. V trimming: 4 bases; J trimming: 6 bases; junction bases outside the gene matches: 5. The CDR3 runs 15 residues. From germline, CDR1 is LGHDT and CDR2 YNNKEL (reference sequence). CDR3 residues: CASSRGQGASQPQHF. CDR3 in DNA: TGTGCCAGCAGCCGAGGACAGGGGGCTAGTCAGCCCCAGCATTTT.

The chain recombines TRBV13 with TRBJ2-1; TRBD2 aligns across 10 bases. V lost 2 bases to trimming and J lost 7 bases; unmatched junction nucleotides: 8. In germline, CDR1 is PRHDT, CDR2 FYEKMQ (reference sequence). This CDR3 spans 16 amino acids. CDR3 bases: TGTGCCAGCAGCTTAAGGGCTAGCGGGAGAGTTAATGAGCAGTTCTTC. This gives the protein CASSLRASGRVNEQFF.

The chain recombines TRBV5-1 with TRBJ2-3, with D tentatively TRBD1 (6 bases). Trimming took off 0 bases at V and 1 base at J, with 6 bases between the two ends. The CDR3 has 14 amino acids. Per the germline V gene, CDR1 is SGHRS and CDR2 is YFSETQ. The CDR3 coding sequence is TGCGCCAGCAGCTTGGCAGGGGGCACAGATACGCAGTATTTT. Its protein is CASSLAGGTDTQYF.

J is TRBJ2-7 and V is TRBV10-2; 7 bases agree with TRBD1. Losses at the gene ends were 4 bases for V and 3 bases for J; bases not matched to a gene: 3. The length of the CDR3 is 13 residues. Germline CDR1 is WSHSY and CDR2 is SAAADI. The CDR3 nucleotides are TGCGCCAGCAGTGTCGGACAGGTCTACGAGCAGTACTTC. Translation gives CASSVGQVYEQYF.

CDR3 sequence (DNA): TGTGCCAGCAGCTTGGCCCTCCAAGCTTTCTTT. Amino acids: CASSLALQAFF. The chain uses TRBV6-6 and TRBJ1-1; D gene uncertain. The V gene's germline CDR1 is MNHNY and CDR2 SVGAGI (reference sequence). Trimming left V 6 bases short and J 9 bases short, with 11 bases between. The CDR3 consists of 11 residues.

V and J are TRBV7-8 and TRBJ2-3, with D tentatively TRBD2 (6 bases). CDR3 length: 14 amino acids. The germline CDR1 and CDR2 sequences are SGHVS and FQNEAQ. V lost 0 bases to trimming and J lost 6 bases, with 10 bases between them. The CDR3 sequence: CASSLAGLHDTQYF. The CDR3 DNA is TGTGCCAGCAGCTTAGCGGGACTCCACGATACGCAGTATTTT.

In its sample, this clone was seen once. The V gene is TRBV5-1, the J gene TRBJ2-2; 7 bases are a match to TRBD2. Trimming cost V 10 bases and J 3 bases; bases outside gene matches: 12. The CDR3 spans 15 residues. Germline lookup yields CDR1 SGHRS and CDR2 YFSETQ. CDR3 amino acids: CASRPGTTYTGELFF. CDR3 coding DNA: TGCGCCTCCCGACCCGGGACTACATACACCGGGGAGCTGTTTTTT.

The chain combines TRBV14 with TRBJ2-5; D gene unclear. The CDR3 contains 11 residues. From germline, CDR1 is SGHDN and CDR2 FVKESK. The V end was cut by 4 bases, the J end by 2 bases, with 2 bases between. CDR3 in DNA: TGTGCCAGCAGCCCGCAAGAGACCCAGTACTTC. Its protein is CASSPQETQYF.

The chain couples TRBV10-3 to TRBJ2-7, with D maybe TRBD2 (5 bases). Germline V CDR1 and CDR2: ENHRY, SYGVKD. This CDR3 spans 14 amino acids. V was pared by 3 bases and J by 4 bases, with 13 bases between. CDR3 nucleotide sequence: TGTGCCATCAGTGATGAGGGTCTGGGATACGAGCAGTACTTC. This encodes CAISDEGLGYEQYF.